Listed below are T cell receptor beta chains from one sample, sequenced in a study of beta chain features in type 1 diabetes. The table came from immunoSEQ multiplex PCR; TCRdb's copy has only in-frame clones and leaves some out. The profile shows some 270,000 clones, roughly 13% of them singletons. The sequenced sample was naive CD4+ T cells from blood. These receptors all come from a woman between 40 and 55 years old in good health. Each CDR3 is given with its conserved first and last residue. Fields, in order: D gene, J gene, clone size, V gene, CDR3 protein, CDR3 DNA. A D gene is named only where the DNA matches it firmly. A row's size may be missing; if present it is once, few, many or a size class.

. TRBJ1-5 few TRBV7-2 CASSRPGDQPQHF TGTGCCAGCAGCCGCCCCGGGGATCAGCCCCAGCATTTT
TRBD2 TRBJ2-3 . TRBV7-2 CASSLGALRGGRTDTQYF TGTGCCAGCAGCTTAGGGGCCCTACGGGGGGGCCGCACAGATACGCAGTATTTT
TRBD1 TRBJ2-1 few TRBV4-3 CASSRGQGSYNEQFF TGCGCCAGCAGCCGAGGACAGGGGAGCTACAATGAGCAGTTCTTC
. TRBJ2-5 . TRBV18 CASSPSRGWEIQYF TGTGCCAGCTCACCGAGCAGGGGCTGGGAGATCCAGTACTTC
. TRBJ2-5 few TRBV4-1 CASSQFQGGLETQYF TGCGCCAGCAGCCAATTTCAGGGGGGCTTGGAGACCCAGTACTTC
TRBD2 TRBJ2-1 few TRBV13 CASSLGLAGENNEQFF TGTGCCAGCAGCTTGGGACTAGCGGGGGAAAACAATGAGCAGTTCTTC
. TRBJ2-7 . TRBV10-3 CAINPGSDYEQYF TGTGCCATCAATCCAGGCAGTGACTACGAGCAGTACTTC
. TRBJ1-2 . TRBV7-2 CASSVRRGDYGYTF TGTGCCAGCAGCGTGAGACGCGGTGACTATGGCTACACCTTC
. TRBJ2-5 . TRBV7-2 CASSLYGIEETQYF TGTGCCAGCAGCTTATATGGTATAGAAGAGACCCAGTACTTC
. TRBJ2-7 few TRBV9 CASSVSLENGGEQYF TGTGCCAGCAGCGTAAGTCTGGAAAACGGCGGCGAGCAGTACTTC
TRBD1 TRBJ1-1 . TRBV6-5 CASSNPGTGGVRAFF TGTGCCAGCAGTAATCCCGGGACAGGGGGCGTGAGGGCTTTCTTT
. TRBJ1-3 few TRBV2 CASSEGRENTIYF TGTGCCAGCAGTGAGGGGAGAGAAAACACCATATATTTT
TRBD2 TRBJ2-1 . TRBV7-2 CASSRSWTSGGDEQFF TGTGCCAGCAGCAGATCTTGGACTAGCGGGGGCGATGAGCAGTTCTTC
TRBD2 TRBJ2-3 . TRBV2 CASSVLAGGRDTQYF TGTGCCAGCAGTGTCTTAGCGGGGGGGCGGGATACGCAGTATTTT
TRBD1 TRBJ2-2 few TRBV19 CASMDRRNTGELFF TGTGCCAGTATGGACAGGCGTAACACCGGGGAGCTGTTTTTT
TRBD2 TRBJ2-1 . TRBV11-2 CASSLASGGYNEQFF TGTGCCAGCAGCTTAGCTAGCGGGGGGTACAATGAGCAGTTCTTC
TRBD1 TRBJ1-6 . TRBV18 CASSPLTGQDSPLHF TGTGCCAGCTCACCACTGACAGGGCAGGATTCACCCCTCCACTTT